What follows are 9 T cell receptor beta chains derived from one specimen sequenced in a study of cytomegalovirus exposure and HLA in healthy donors. The PCR made use of 60 Vbeta and 13 Jbeta primers. Only in-frame clones appear in the TCRdb table, and some are missing; sequencing was by immunoSEQ multiplex PCR. The sample holds 120,000 to 150,000 clones, about three quarters seen once. Sequencing was performed on PBMCs. Source of these receptors: a female donor in good health and CMV-seronegative.

The chain uses TRBV13 and TRBJ2-1; TRBD2 matches 8 bases. CDR1 is PRHDT and CDR2 is FYEKMQ in the germline V gene (reference sequence). CDR3 length equals 15 residues. The trim removed 5 bases at V and 2 bases at J, leaving 5 bases unmatched. DNA of the CDR3: TGTGCCAGCAGCCCTACCGGGAGGGCCTACAATGAGCAGTTCTTC. Translation gives CASSPTGRAYNEQFF. The variable domain in full, with the rest retrieved from reference TRBV13 and TRBJ2-1, is AAGVIQSPRHLIKEKRETATLKCYPIPRHDTVYWYQQGPGQDPQFLISFYEKMQSDKGSIPDRFSAQQFSDYHSELNMSSLELGDSALYFCASSPTGRAYNEQFFGPGTRLTVL.

The chain employs TRBV30 and TRBJ2-2; 7 nucleotides line up with TRBD1. The germline gives CDR1 GTSNPN, CDR2 SVGIG (reference sequence). The V segment lost 7 bases and the J segment 4 bases; nucleotides outside the gene matches: 18. The CDR3 is 17 amino acids. The CDR3 protein is CAFNPLPGGQSTGELFF. As DNA, the CDR3 is TGTGCCTTTAATCCCCTGCCAGGGGGACAATCCACCGGGGAGCTGTTTTTT. Full variable domain (outside the CDR3, taken from reference TRBV30 and TRBJ2-2): SQTIHQWPATLVQPVGSPLSLECTVEGTSNPNLYWYRQAAGRGLQLLFYSVGIGQISSEVPQNLSASRPQDRQFILSSKKLLLSDSGFYLCAFNPLPGGQSTGELFFGEGSRLTVL.

The sample holds a few counts of this clone. The V call is TRBV4-1, the J call TRBJ2-7; 7 bases fit TRBD2. V shed 6 bases, J shed 2 bases, and the junction held 7 bases outside the gene matches. Germline V gene lookup returns CDR1 MGHRA and CDR2 YSYEKL. CDR3 length equals 14 residues. CDR3 nucleotide sequence: TGCGCCAGCAGAAGGGGCGGGGGTACCTACGAGCAGTACTTC. The encoded protein is CASRRGGGTYEQYF.

This chain's CDR3 is CASSRGRDREGNQPQHF. DNA for the CDR3: TGTGCCAGCAGCCGGGGGAGAGACAGGGAAGGCAATCAGCCCCAGCATTTT. The chain carries TRBV7-3 and TRBJ1-5; 7 positions match TRBD1. The CDR3 runs 17 residues. J gave up 2 bases and V 5 bases, and 12 bases lay outside the gene matches. The germline CDR1 and CDR2 sequences are SGHTA and FQGTGA.

This clone was found a few times. The chain employs TRBV4-1 and TRBJ1-5, with TRBD1 as a possible D gene (5 bases). The CDR3 runs 16 residues. Deletions cut 4 bases from V and 3 bases from J, with 16 bases between. In germline, CDR1 is MGHRA, CDR2 YSYEKL. The CDR3 is CASSLGHGIDNQPQHF. DNA for the CDR3: TGCGCCAGCAGCCTTGGACATGGCATAGACAATCAGCCCCAGCATTTT.

The chain employs TRBV7-2 and TRBJ2-5, with a tentative D call TRBD2 (5 bases). The CDR3 contains 15 residues. Trimming cost V 1 base and J 5 bases, with 14 bases left between them. The V gene's germline CDR1 is SGHTA and CDR2 FQGNSA. The CDR3 here is CASSLGPGFRETQYF. CDR3 sequence (DNA): TGTGCCAGCAGCTTAGGACCGGGATTTAGGGAGACCCAGTACTTC.

The rearrangement links TRBV27 to TRBJ2-7; 7 nucleotides match TRBD2. J gave up 0 bases and V 4 bases, and 3 bases lay outside the gene matches. Germline CDR1 and CDR2: MNHEY and SMNVEV (reference sequence). The CDR3 consists of 14 residues. The chain's CDR3 is CASSSSGSSYEQYF. CDR3 sequence (DNA): TGTGCCAGCAGTTCTAGCGGTAGCTCCTACGAGCAGTACTTC.

CDR3 nucleotides: TGTGCCAGCAGTCTCGCCGACAGCTCCTACGAGCAGTACTTC. This encodes CASSLADSSYEQYF. The rearrangement uses TRBV28 and TRBJ2-7; a weak D match, TRBD1 (5 bases). Between the trimmed V and J ends, which lost 5 bases and 0 bases, there was a span of 11 bases. The CDR3 sequence is 14 residues long. Germline V gene lookup returns CDR1 MDHEN and CDR2 SYDVKM.

The CDR3, as DNA: TGTGCCAGCAGTTTTGGCGGGGCGAACACCGGGGAGCTGTTTTTT. Protein product: CASSFGGANTGELFF. The chain links TRBV27 to TRBJ2-2; possible D gene TRBD2, 6 bases. The germline gives CDR1 MNHEY, CDR2 SMNVEV (reference sequence). V was pared by 3 bases and J by 0 bases, with 8 bases between. The CDR3 loop spans 15 amino acids.